This is a list of T cell receptor beta chains from one sample in a study of PD-L1 blockade in urothelial cancer. Sequencing was performed with immunoSEQ multiplex PCR; in TCRdb, only in-frame clones are kept and a portion is missing. The table includes tens of thousands of clones, roughly 84% detected once. The sequencing used PBMCs, collected around atezolizumab (anti-PD-L1) treatment. Receptors originate from a woman in her seventies with urothelial cancer. The CDR3 runs from the conserved cysteine through the conserved F or W. A D gene is named only where the DNA matches it firmly. Clone size, where shown, is once, few, many, or a class for clones that have expanded.

clone_size	v_call	d_call	j_call	cdr3_aa	cdr3_nt
NA	TRBV19	NA	TRBJ1-5	CASSIGRYSNQPQHF	TGTGCCAGTAGTATAGGTCGGTATAGCAATCAGCCCCAGCATTTT
NA	TRBV12-5	TRBD2	TRBJ2-1	CASAQLGREGLYNEQFF	TGTGCTAGTGCCCAGTTGGGGCGGGAGGGCCTCTACAATGAGCAGTTCTTC
NA	TRBV6-5	NA	TRBJ2-5	CASSYSARGVTQYF	TGTGCCAGCAGTTACTCGGCCAGGGGGGTGACCCAGTACTTC
few	TRBV28	NA	TRBJ1-5	CASRRHLSNQPQHF	TGTGCCAGCAGGAGACACCTCAGCAATCAGCCCCAGCATTTT
once	TRBV7-8	NA	TRBJ1-1	CASSPRQRNTEAFF	TGTGCCAGCAGCCCTCGACAGAGGAACACTGAAGCTTTCTTT
NA	TRBV10-3	TRBD2	TRBJ2-5	CAIRGGGSGGAEETQYF	TGTGCCATCCGGGGCGGTGGTAGCGGGGGGGCGGAAGAGACCCAGTACTTC
NA	TRBV6-5	TRBD2	TRBJ2-3	CASSLTSPPDTQYF	TGTGCCAGCAGTCTGACTAGCCCACCAGATACGCAGTATTTT
NA	TRBV7-7	NA	TRBJ2-2	CASSPGAAPGTGELFF	TGTGCCAGCAGCCCAGGGGCGGCTCCCGGTACCGGGGAGCTGTTTTTT
NA	TRBV6-6	NA	TRBJ1-2	CASSTGANYGYTF	TGTGCCAGCAGTACAGGCGCTAACTATGGCTACACCTTC
NA	TRBV2	TRBD1	TRBJ2-1	CASSIGQGSYNEQFF	TGTGCCAGCAGCATCGGACAGGGATCCTACAATGAGCAGTTCTTC
NA	TRBV4-1	NA	TRBJ2-3	CASSLIQTDTQYF	TGCGCCAGCAGCCTAATTCAGACAGATACGCAGTATTTT
once	TRBV10-3	TRBD1	TRBJ2-7	CAAQPGQGLYEQYF	TGTGCCGCGCAACCGGGACAGGGGTTGTACGAGCAGTACTTC
NA	TRBV5-1	NA	TRBJ2-1	CASSLDEYNEQFF	TGCGCCAGCAGCTTGGATGAGTACAATGAGCAGTTCTTC
NA	TRBV18	NA	TRBJ1-2	CASSPDRPGADGYTF	TGTGCCAGCTCACCGGATAGACCTGGGGCCGATGGCTACACCTTC
NA	TRBV30	TRBD1	TRBJ1-3	CAWSVVRGTGSGNTIYF	TGTGCCTGGAGTGTTGTTCGCGGGACAGGGTCTGGAAACACCATATATTTT
few	TRBV7-2	NA	TRBJ2-2	CASSLTSYTGELFF	TGTGCCAGCAGCTTAACCAGTTACACCGGGGAGCTGTTTTTT
NA	TRBV28	TRBD1	TRBJ2-1	CASSHRDRINEQFF	TGTGCCAGCAGTCACCGGGACAGGATCAATGAGCAGTTCTTC
once	TRBV29-1	NA	TRBJ2-5	CSSTASDQETQYF	TGCTCATCCACGGCTAGCGACCAAGAGACCCAGTACTTC
NA	TRBV13	TRBD1	TRBJ2-5	CASSPRGGRETQYF	TGTGCCAGCAGCCCAAGAGGGGGCCGAGAGACCCAGTACTTC
NA	TRBV7-2	TRBD2	TRBJ2-5	CASSLEGTSGYPETQYF	TGTGCCAGCAGCTTAGAAGGGACTAGCGGGTATCCAGAGACCCAGTACTTC
once	TRBV28	NA	TRBJ2-7	CASSFWGFPPEQYF	TGTGCCAGCAGTTTTTGGGGCTTTCCGCCCGAGCAGTACTTC
NA	TRBV6-6	NA	TRBJ1-1	CASSYGQLNTEAFF	TGTGCCAGCAGTTACGGGCAGCTGAACACTGAAGCTTTCTTT
NA	TRBV4-1	NA	TRBJ1-1	CASSQERVYNHYEAFF	TGCGCCAGCAGCCAAGAACGGGTATACAACCACTATGAAGCTTTCTTT
NA	TRBV5-6	NA	TRBJ2-7	CASSLGGDGGREQYF	TGTGCCAGCAGCTTGGGGGGGGACGGAGGGCGCGAGCAGTACTTC
NA	TRBV5-1	TRBD1	TRBJ1-1	CASSRAGGGTEAFF	TGCGCCAGCAGCAGGGCAGGGGGCGGCACTGAAGCTTTCTTT
NA	TRBV5-6	TRBD1	TRBJ2-7	CASSFPGQGYEQYF	TGTGCCAGCAGCTTCCCTGGACAGGGCTACGAGCAGTACTTC
once	TRBV7-9	TRBD1	TRBJ1-1	CASSLATGGFIEAFF	TGTGCCAGCAGCTTAGCGACAGGGGGCTTCATTGAAGCTTTCTTT
NA	TRBV5-1	NA	TRBJ1-4	CASRKGDNEKLFF	TGCGCCAGCAGAAAAGGGGATAATGAAAAACTGTTTTTT
NA	TRBV10-2	TRBD2	TRBJ2-5	CASSLTSGGQETQYF	TGCGCCAGCAGCCTAACTAGCGGGGGCCAAGAGACCCAGTACTTC
few	TRBV5-1	TRBD1	TRBJ2-7	CASSLLRDSTYEQYF	TGCGCCAGCAGCTTGCTCCGGGACAGCACCTACGAGCAGTACTTC
NA	TRBV30	NA	TRBJ1-2	CAWSVGTRGYGYTF	TGTGCCTGGAGTGTCGGGACGCGGGGCTATGGCTACACCTTC
NA	TRBV5-1	TRBD1	TRBJ1-4	CASSLGQGATNEKLFF	TGCGCCAGCAGCTTGGGACAGGGGGCAACTAATGAAAAACTGTTTTTT
NA	TRBV2	TRBD2	TRBJ2-5	CASAGGGKTQYF	TGTGCCAGTGCGGGGGGCGGGAAGACCCAGTACTTC
NA	TRBV5-8	NA	TRBJ1-1	CASSLLGADTEAFF	TGTGCCAGCAGCTTGTTGGGGGCGGACACTGAAGCTTTCTTT
few	TRBV7-9	NA	TRBJ1-2	CASSLGAKEPAF	TGTGCCAGCAGCTTAGGGGCAAAAGAGCCTGCCTTC
NA	TRBV2	NA	TRBJ2-7	CASSEMGGLEQYF	TGTGCCAGCAGTGAAATGGGGGGGCTGGAGCAGTACTTC
few	TRBV10-3	NA	TRBJ1-5	CAASGSNQPQHF	TGTGCCGCGAGCGGGAGCAATCAGCCCCAGCATTTT
NA	TRBV19	TRBD1	TRBJ1-2	CASSKDREYYGYTF	TGTGCCAGTAGTAAGGACAGGGAATACTATGGCTACACCTTC
few	TRBV20-1	TRBD1	TRBJ1-1	CSAGTATEAFF	TGCAGTGCTGGGACAGCCACTGAAGCTTTCTTT
NA	TRBV27	TRBD2	TRBJ2-1	CASSSPGLAGSYNEQFF	TGTGCCAGCAGTTCACCTGGCCTAGCGGGATCCTACAATGAGCAGTTCTTC
NA	TRBV4-3	NA	TRBJ1-2	CASSQDELANYGYTF	TGCGCCAGCAGCCAAGATGAGTTAGCTAACTATGGCTACACCTTC
NA	TRBV11-2	NA	TRBJ1-2	CASSSLRFEEGYTF	TGTGCCAGCAGCTCCCTTCGTTTCGAGGAAGGCTACACCTTC
NA	TRBV7-2	NA	TRBJ2-7	CASSSTYEQYF	TGTGCCAGCAGCAGCACCTACGAGCAGTACTTC